The 15 T cell receptor beta chains listed next were all sequenced from one sample in a study of T cell changes during pregnancy in multiple sclerosis. The protocol was immunoSEQ multiplex PCR, while the TCRdb copy is restricted to in-frame clones and leaves out a portion. The repertoire holds more than 40,000 clones, with under 95% as singletons. Sequencing was performed on CD4+ T cells from peripheral blood mononuclear cells, taken in the second trimester of pregnancy. All receptors derive from a female donor with multiple sclerosis, enrolled in a pregnancy study.

The J gene is TRBJ1-5, the V gene TRBV6-1, with D tentatively TRBD1 (5 bases). This CDR3 comprises 14 residues. The V gene's germline CDR1 is MNHNS and CDR2 SASEGT. V was clipped by 4 bases and J by 3 bases, with 10 bases between them. For the CDR3, the DNA is TGTGCCAGCAGTGGACAGCTATTCAATCAGCCCCAGCATTTT. It is translated as CASSGQLFNQPQHF.

The chain has TRBV9 and TRBJ1-1; D unclear. With 3 bases removed from V and 5 bases from J, the gap between germline ends came to 14 bases. The germline CDR1 and CDR2 sequences are SGDLS and YYNGEE. This CDR3 contains 14 residues. The DNA for the CDR3 is TGTGCCAGCAGCGGCCCCATGGCGGAAACTGAAGCTTTCTTT. This encodes CASSGPMAETEAFF.

The V call is TRBV29-1, the J call TRBJ1-4; unclear D gene. The CDR3 loop spans 17 amino acids. The germline gives CDR1 SQVTM, CDR2 ANQGSEA. The V and J ends lost 4 bases and 0 bases respectively, with 18 bases between them. The CDR3 nucleotides are TGCAGCGTTGTGGTTGCGGACGGGATCTCAACTAATGAAAAACTGTTTTTT. Amino acid sequence: CSVVVADGISTNEKLFF.

The rearrangement joins TRBV7-9 to TRBJ1-2; 8 bases are a match to TRBD1. The CDR3 contains 15 residues. CDR1 and CDR2 (germline): SEHNR, FQNEAQ (reference sequence). With V trimmed by 5 bases and J by 4 bases, 9 bases remained unmatched. CDR3: CASSPSDRVTYGYTF. CDR3 coding DNA: TGTGCCAGCAGCCCATCGGACAGGGTTACCTATGGCTACACCTTC.

V gene TRBV6-6 combines with J gene TRBJ2-7; 8 positions match TRBD1. The germline V gene has CDR1 MNHNY and CDR2 SVGAGI (reference sequence). V lost 7 bases and J lost 2; bases outside the gene matches: 13. CDR3 length equals 16 residues. CDR3 amino acids: CASTFKADRGPYEQYF. CDR3 nucleotides: TGTGCCAGCACTTTCAAGGCAGACAGGGGCCCCTACGAGCAGTACTTC.

The V gene is TRBV9, the J gene TRBJ2-1, with 9 bases lining up with TRBD1. The length of the CDR3 is 17 residues. Germline assignment: CDR1 SGDLS and CDR2 YYNGEE. J lost 2 bases, V lost 0 bases, and 6 bases had no gene match. The CDR3 nucleotides read TGTGCCAGCAGCGTAGCGGGGACAGGGCGAACCTACAATGAGCAGTTCTTC. It yields the protein CASSVAGTGRTYNEQFF.

This clone was recorded once. The chain recombines TRBV9 with TRBJ2-3; 7 bases are shared with TRBD2. CDR3 size: 15 residues. In germline, CDR1 is SGDLS, CDR2 YYNGEE. V dropped 4 bases and J dropped 2; count of bases not matched to a gene: 7. CDR3 in amino acids: CASSFAGEFTDTQYF. The DNA for the CDR3 is TGTGCCAGCAGCTTTGCGGGGGAATTCACAGATACGCAGTATTTT.

The chain recombines TRBV7-2 with TRBJ1-3; D possibly corresponds to TRBD1 (6 bases). Trimming shortened V by 7 bases and J by 4 bases, and 11 bases separated the two germline ends. The CDR3 is 13 residues long. Germline CDR1 reads SGHTA; CDR2 reads FQGNSA. This CDR3 is CASTQGFGNTIYF. The DNA for the CDR3 is TGTGCCAGCACACAGGGTTTCGGAAACACCATATATTTT.

V is TRBV5-4 and J is TRBJ2-7; 10 bases fit TRBD1. The trim removed 4 bases at V and 2 bases at J, leaving 6 bases unmatched. Germline V gene sequence: CDR1 SGHNT, CDR2 YYREEE (reference sequence). The CDR3 length is 15 residues. CDR3 region: CASSRPGTGAYEQYF. Written as DNA, the CDR3 is TGTGCCAGCAGCCGGCCCGGGACAGGGGCCTACGAGCAGTACTTC.

The V and J genes are TRBV5-1 and TRBJ2-1; 13 bases are a match to TRBD2. The CDR3 is 18 amino acids. Trimming cost V 4 bases and J 8 bases; bases outside gene matches: 15. From germline, CDR1 is SGHRS and CDR2 YFSETQ. The CDR3 DNA follows: TGCGCCAGCAGCCCTGGACTAGCGGGGGCCTGGGGTGGGGATGAGCAGTTCTTC. It specifies CASSPGLAGAWGGDEQFF.

The chain employs TRBV13 and TRBJ2-3; 9 nucleotides agree with TRBD1. Losses at the gene ends were 2 bases for V and 2 bases for J; bases not matched to a gene: 8. The germline V gene encodes CDR1 PRHDT and CDR2 FYEKMQ (reference sequence). This CDR3 is built from 17 residues. CDR3 nucleotide sequence: TGTGCCAGCAGCTTATTGGACAGGGGTCCCCTCACAGATACGCAGTATTTT. This translates into CASSLLDRGPLTDTQYF.

The chain carries TRBV19 and TRBJ2-4; D may be TRBD1 (6 bases). The CDR3 contains 16 residues. V was cut by 3 bases and J by 1 base, with 13 bases left in between. Germline values: CDR1 LNHDA, CDR2 SQIVND (reference sequence). This chain's CDR3 is CASSIGQPGAKNIQYF. The CDR3 DNA is TGTGCCAGTAGTATTGGACAGCCGGGTGCCAAAAACATTCAGTACTTC. Filled out from reference TRBV19 and TRBJ2-4, the complete variable domain reads DGGITQSPKYLFRKEGQNVTLSCEQNLNHDAMYWYRQDPGQGLRLIYYSQIVNDFQKGDIAEGYSVSREKKESFPLTVTSAQKNPTAFYLCASSIGQPGAKNIQYFGAGTRLSVL.

This chain links TRBV11-2 with TRBJ2-7; the D gene is possibly TRBD1 (6 bases). The germline CDR1 and CDR2 sequences are SGHAT and FQNNGV. V lost 0 bases to trimming and J lost 2 bases, with 8 bases between them. This CDR3 is 14 amino acids long. CDR3 amino acids: CASSLEGAAYEQYF. The CDR3 DNA sequence: TGTGCCAGCAGCTTAGAGGGGGCTGCCTACGAGCAGTACTTC.

The rearrangement links TRBV7-3 to TRBJ2-1, with a tentative D call TRBD1 (5 bases). Germline lookup yields CDR1 SGHTA and CDR2 FQGTGA. V gave up 4 bases and J gave up 1 base, with 14 bases separating them. The CDR3 totals 16 residues. The CDR3 DNA reads TGTGCCAGCAGCTCGATTCCTAGGGGATCCTACAATGAGCAGTTCTTC. Protein sequence: CASSSIPRGSYNEQFF.

In this sample, this clone turned up once. The J gene is TRBJ1-5, the V gene TRBV19; 7 bases match TRBD1. The germline V gene encodes CDR1 LNHDA and CDR2 SQIVND (reference sequence). Losses at the gene ends were 4 bases for V and 6 bases for J; bases not matched to a gene: 3. This CDR3 has 13 amino acids. CDR3 loop: CASSTGQAQPQHF. Here the CDR3 DNA reads TGTGCCAGTAGTACTGGACAGGCTCAGCCCCAGCATTTT.